The clone carrying this T cell receptor (beta chain) was counted only a few times. Its target is unknown. Both TRBC1 and TRBC2 were covered by a beta constant-region primer of two equimolar oligonucleotides. Nested alpha and beta constant-region primers with the SP2 primer drove four PCR rounds on ligated cDNA. MiXCR was run by TCRdb on the UMI-ligation and nested PCR reads, yielding one entry per CDR3 protein. The data show some 82,000 distinct CDR3 sequences, approximately 10% seen once. These data come from a study of naive and memory T cell subsets. CDR3 length: 13 amino acids. Germline lookup yields CDR1 MNHEY and CDR2 SMNVEV (reference sequence). Trimming left V 6 bases short and J 8 bases short, with 13 bases between. Findings and limits, study-wide: Especially in CD8 cells, naive repertoires contained a few larger clonotypes, possibly CD45RA-re-expressing memory cells. Gini index rose across naive, CM, EM and EMRA in CD4 and CD8.

J is TRBJ1-4 and V is TRBV27; tentatively, D is TRBD1 (5 bases). Sequencing was performed on naive CD4+ T cells from blood. The source of this sequence is a human donor in good health. Written as DNA, the CDR3 is TGTGCCAGCAGGGAGGGACGAGGCGAAAAACTGTTTTTT. This translates into CASREGRGEKLFF.